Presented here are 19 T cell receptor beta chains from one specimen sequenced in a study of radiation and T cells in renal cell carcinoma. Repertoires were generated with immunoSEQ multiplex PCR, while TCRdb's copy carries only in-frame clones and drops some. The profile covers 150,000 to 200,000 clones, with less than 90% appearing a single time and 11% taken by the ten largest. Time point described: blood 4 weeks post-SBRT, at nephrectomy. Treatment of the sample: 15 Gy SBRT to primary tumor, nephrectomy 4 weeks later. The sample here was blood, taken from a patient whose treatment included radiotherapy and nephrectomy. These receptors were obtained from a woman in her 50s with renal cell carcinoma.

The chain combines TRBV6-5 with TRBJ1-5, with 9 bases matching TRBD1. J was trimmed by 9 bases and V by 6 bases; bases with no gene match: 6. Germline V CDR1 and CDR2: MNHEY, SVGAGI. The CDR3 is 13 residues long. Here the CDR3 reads CASSDRGFRPQHF. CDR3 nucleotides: TGTGCCAGCAGCGACAGGGGGTTCCGGCCCCAGCATTTT.

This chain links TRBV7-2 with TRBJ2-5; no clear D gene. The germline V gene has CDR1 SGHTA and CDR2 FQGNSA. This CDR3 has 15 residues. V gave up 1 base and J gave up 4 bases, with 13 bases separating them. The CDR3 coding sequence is TGTGCCAGCAGCTTAGAGGTTCAGAGATTAGAGACCCAGTACTTC. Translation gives CASSLEVQRLETQYF.

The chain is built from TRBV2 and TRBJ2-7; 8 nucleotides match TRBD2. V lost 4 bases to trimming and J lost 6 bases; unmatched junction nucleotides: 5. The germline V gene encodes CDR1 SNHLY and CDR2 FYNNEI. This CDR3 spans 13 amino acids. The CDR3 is CASSGGSGGEQYF. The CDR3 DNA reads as TGTGCCAGCAGTGGAGGGAGCGGGGGCGAGCAGTACTTC.

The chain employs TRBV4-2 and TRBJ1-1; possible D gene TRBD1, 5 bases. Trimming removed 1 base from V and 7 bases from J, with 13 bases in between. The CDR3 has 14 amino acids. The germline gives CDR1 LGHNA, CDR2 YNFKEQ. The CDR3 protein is CASSQVEGFVEAFF. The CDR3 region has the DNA TGTGCCAGCAGCCAAGTAGAGGGGTTTGTTGAAGCTTTCTTT.

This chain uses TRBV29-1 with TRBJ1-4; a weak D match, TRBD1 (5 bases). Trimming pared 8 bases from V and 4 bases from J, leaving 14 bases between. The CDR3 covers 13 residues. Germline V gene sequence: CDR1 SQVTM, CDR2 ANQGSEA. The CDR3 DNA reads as TGCAGCTCTCGGGACCACCTTAATGAAAAACTGTTTTTT. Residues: CSSRDHLNEKLFF.

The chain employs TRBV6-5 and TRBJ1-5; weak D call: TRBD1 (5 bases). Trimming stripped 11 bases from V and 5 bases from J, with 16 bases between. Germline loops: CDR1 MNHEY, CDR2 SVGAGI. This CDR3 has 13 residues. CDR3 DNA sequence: TGTGCCTGCCGGCGGGGGTTACATCAGCCCCAGCATTTT. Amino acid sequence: CACRRGLHQPQHF.

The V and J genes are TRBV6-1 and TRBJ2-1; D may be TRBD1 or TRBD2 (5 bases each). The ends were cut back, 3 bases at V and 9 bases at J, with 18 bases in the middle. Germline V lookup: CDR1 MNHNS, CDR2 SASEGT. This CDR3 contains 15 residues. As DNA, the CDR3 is TGTGCCAGCAGTGATGGGACCAGGCCTTCGCTTGAGCAGTTCTTC. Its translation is CASSDGTRPSLEQFF.

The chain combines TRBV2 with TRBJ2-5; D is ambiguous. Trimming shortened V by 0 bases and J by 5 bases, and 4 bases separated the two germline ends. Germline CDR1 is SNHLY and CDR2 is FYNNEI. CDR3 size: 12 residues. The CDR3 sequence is CASSEAGETQYF. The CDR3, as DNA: TGTGCCAGCAGTGAAGCCGGGGAGACCCAGTACTTC.

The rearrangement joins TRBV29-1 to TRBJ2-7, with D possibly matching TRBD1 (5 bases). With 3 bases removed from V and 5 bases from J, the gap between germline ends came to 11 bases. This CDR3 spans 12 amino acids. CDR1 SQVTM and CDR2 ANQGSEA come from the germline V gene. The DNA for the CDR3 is TGCAGCGTTGACGACAGTTTCCACGAGCAGTACTTC. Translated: CSVDDSFHEQYF.

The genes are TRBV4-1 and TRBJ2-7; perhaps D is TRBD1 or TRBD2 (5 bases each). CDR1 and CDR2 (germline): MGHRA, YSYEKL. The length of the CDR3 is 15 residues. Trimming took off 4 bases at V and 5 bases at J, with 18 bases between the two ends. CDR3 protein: CASSPKRGAKDEQYF. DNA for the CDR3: TGCGCCAGCAGCCCTAAGAGGGGCGCGAAGGACGAGCAGTACTTC.

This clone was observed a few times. CDR3: CASSEESNQPQHF. For the CDR3, the DNA is TGTGCCAGCAGTGAAGAGAGCAATCAGCCCCAGCATTTT. This rearrangement joins TRBV2 to TRBJ1-5; D unresolved. CDR1 is SNHLY and CDR2 is FYNNEI in the germline V gene. The CDR3 extends over 13 amino acids. V lost 1 base and J 1 base, leaving 2 bases between the germline ends.

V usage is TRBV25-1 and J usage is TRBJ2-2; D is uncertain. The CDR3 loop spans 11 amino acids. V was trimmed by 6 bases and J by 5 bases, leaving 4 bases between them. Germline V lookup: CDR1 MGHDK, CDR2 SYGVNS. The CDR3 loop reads CASRGTGELFF. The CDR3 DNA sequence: TGTGCCAGCAGAGGGACCGGGGAGCTGTTTTTT.

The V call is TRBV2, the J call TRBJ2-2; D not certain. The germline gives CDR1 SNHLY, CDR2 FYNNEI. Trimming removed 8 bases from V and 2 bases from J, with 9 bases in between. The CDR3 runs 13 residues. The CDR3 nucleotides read TGTGCCAGCTGGCCTGATAACACCGGGGAGCTGTTTTTT. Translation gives CASWPDNTGELFF.

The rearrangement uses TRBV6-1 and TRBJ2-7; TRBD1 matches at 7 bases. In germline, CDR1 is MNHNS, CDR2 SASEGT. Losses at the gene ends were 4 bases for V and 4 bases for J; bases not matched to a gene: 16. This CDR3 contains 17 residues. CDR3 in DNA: TGTGCCAGCAGTGCGGAGCACTCCGGGACAGCACTTTACGAGCAGTACTTC. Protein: CASSAEHSGTALYEQYF.

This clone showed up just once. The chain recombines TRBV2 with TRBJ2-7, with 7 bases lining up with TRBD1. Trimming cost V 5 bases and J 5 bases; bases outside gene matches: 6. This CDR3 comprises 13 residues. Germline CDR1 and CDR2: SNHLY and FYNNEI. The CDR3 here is CASSTGTENEQYF. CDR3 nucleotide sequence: TGTGCCAGCAGTACCGGGACAGAAAACGAGCAGTACTTC.

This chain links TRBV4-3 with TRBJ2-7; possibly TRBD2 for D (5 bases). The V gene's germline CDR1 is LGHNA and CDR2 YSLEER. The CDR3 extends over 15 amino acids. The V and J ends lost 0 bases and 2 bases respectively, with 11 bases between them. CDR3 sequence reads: CASSQDSTGTYEQYF. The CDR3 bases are TGCGCCAGCAGCCAAGATTCGACGGGGACCTACGAGCAGTACTTC.

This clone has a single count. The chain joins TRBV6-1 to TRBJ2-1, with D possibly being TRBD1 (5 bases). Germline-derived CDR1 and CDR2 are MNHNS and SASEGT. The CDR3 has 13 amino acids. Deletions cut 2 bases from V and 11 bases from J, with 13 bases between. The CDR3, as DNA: TGTGCCAGCAGTGAATCTTGGGGCACCCAGCAGTTCTTC. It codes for CASSESWGTQQFF.

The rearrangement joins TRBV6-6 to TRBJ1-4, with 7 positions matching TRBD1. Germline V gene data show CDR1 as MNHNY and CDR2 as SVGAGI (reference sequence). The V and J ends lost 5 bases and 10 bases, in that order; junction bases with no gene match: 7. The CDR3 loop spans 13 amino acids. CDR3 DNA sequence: TGTGCCAGCAGTAGGCAGGGGGAGGTAAAACTGTTTTTT. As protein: CASSRQGEVKLFF.

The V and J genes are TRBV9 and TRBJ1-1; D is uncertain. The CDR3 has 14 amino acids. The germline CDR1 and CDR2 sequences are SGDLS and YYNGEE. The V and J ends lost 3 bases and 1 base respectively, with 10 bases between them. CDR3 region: CASSGIPGNTEAFF. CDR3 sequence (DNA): TGTGCCAGCAGCGGGATACCAGGGAACACTGAAGCTTTCTTT.